This entry features one T cell receptor (beta chain) sequence. This table comes from immunoSEQ multiplex PCR, and its TCRdb copy is limited to in-frame clones, with some not included. The sample includes under 100,000 clones, about 90% of them seen just once. These data belong to a study of OX40 agonist ivuxolimab in advanced cancers. The wider study: Age averaged about 66 years (range roughly 23 to 79), and 82.7% were male.

The CDR3 runs to 15 residues. Germline V lookup: CDR1 SNHLY, CDR2 FYNNEI. Trimming took off 2 bases at V and 4 bases at J, with 12 bases between the two ends. Sequences were derived from CD4+ or CD8+ T cells sorted from blood, sampled in a trial of the OX40 agonist ivuxolimab. The clonotype originates from an adult with an advanced solid tumor such as melanoma, head and neck, liver or kidney cancer. This sequence joins TRBV2 and TRBJ1-3; D gene ambiguous. The CDR3 loop reads CASSESAGSGNTIYF. The CDR3 DNA follows: TGTGCCAGCAGTGAATCTGCGGGAAGCGGAAACACCATATATTTT.